These 19 T cell receptor beta chains originate from one sample sequenced in a study of OX40 agonist ivuxolimab in advanced cancers. Measured with immunoSEQ multiplex PCR; TCRdb has only the in-frame clones, and not every one. The sample yields more than 65,000 clones, about 88% seen once. The sample here was CD4+ or CD8+ T cells sorted from blood, taken in a trial of the OX40 agonist ivuxolimab. The receptors were sampled from an adult with an advanced solid tumor such as melanoma, head and neck, liver or kidney cancer.

The chain uses TRBV4-1 and TRBJ2-3; D possibly corresponds to TRBD2 (7 bases). The CDR3 is 17 amino acids. V lost 1 base and J 4 bases, leaving 18 bases between the germline ends. Germline V gene lookup returns CDR1 MGHRA and CDR2 YSYEKL. Written as DNA, the CDR3 is TGCGCCAGCAGCCAAGGGGGGGGCCCCGGGTTGGCAGATACGCAGTATTTT. Encoded protein: CASSQGGGPGLADTQYF.

The chain is built from TRBV18 and TRBJ2-5; weak D call: TRBD1 (6 bases). Trimming left V 5 bases short and J 5 bases short, with 15 bases between. Germline V gene sequence: CDR1 KGHSH, CDR2 LQKENI. This CDR3 is built from 14 residues. The CDR3 sequence: CASSEQTGMETQYF. Here the CDR3 DNA reads TGTGCCAGCTCAGAGCAAACAGGGATGGAGACCCAGTACTTC.

This chain joins TRBV19 and TRBJ2-2; TRBD2 matches at 7 bases. Germline V lookup: CDR1 LNHDA, CDR2 SQIVND (reference sequence). This CDR3 contains 15 residues. J lost 4 bases, V lost 5 bases, and 7 bases had no gene match. This CDR3 reads CASSQSGDGTGELFF. CDR3 nucleotide sequence: TGTGCCAGTAGTCAAAGCGGGGATGGCACCGGGGAGCTGTTTTTT.

The chain combines TRBV20-1 with TRBJ2-7; no clear D gene. Trimming pared 1 base from V and 5 bases from J, leaving 6 bases between. Germline CDR1 reads DFQATT; CDR2 reads SNEGSKA (reference sequence). The CDR3 extends over 11 amino acids. The CDR3 sequence is CSARADHEQYF. The CDR3 nucleotides read TGCAGTGCTAGAGCGGACCACGAGCAGTACTTC.

The chain links TRBV6-6 to TRBJ2-7; D call uncertain. Between the trimmed V and J ends, which lost 6 bases and 4 bases, there was a span of 10 bases. The germline gives CDR1 MNHNY, CDR2 SVGAGI (reference sequence). This CDR3 region has 12 residues. The CDR3 DNA reads TGTGCCAGCAGCCTCACTCCTTACGAGCAGTACTTC. As protein: CASSLTPYEQYF.

The CDR3 nucleotides read TGCGCCAGCAGCTTGGAAGAGACCCAGTACTTC. Encoded protein: CASSLEETQYF. This chain uses TRBV5-1 with TRBJ2-5; D not certain. Trimming left V 0 bases short and J 3 bases short, with 0 bases between. Germline CDR1 is SGHRS and CDR2 is YFSETQ. CDR3 length equals 11 residues.

V and J are TRBV5-1 and TRBJ2-3; 8 bases align to TRBD1. The germline gives CDR1 SGHRS, CDR2 YFSETQ. This CDR3 has 15 amino acids. Trimming cost V 2 bases and J 2 bases; bases outside gene matches: 4. CDR3 loop: CASSFAGGNTDTQYF. The CDR3 DNA sequence: TGCGCCAGCAGCTTTGCAGGGGGCAACACAGATACGCAGTATTTT.

The V call is TRBV5-1, the J call TRBJ1-1; D gene uncertain. Looked up from germline, CDR1 is SGHRS and CDR2 is YFSETQ. CDR3 length equals 11 residues. With 4 bases removed from V and 2 bases from J, the gap between germline ends came to 3 bases. DNA for the CDR3: TGCGCCAGCAGCCTTAACACTGAAGCTTTCTTT. Translation: CASSLNTEAFF.

The chain uses TRBV12-5 and TRBJ2-3; unclear D gene. Germline loops: CDR1 LGHNT, CDR2 FRNRAP. There are 14 residues in the CDR3. V was pared by 3 bases and J by 1 base, with 8 bases between. This CDR3 reads CASGFGRRTDTQYF. CDR3 bases: TGTGCTAGTGGTTTTGGCAGGCGCACAGATACGCAGTATTTT.

CDR3 DNA sequence: TGTGCCAGCAAAGGGACAGGGTCGAACTACGAGCAGTACTTC. Protein product: CASKGTGSNYEQYF. The chain links TRBV2 to TRBJ2-7; 9 bases fit TRBD1. CDR3 length equals 14 residues. J gave up 3 bases and V 7 bases, and 7 bases lay outside the gene matches. In germline, CDR1 is SNHLY, CDR2 FYNNEI.

This chain connects TRBV19 to TRBJ2-1; weak D call: TRBD2 (5 bases). The CDR3 length is 13 residues. Germline V gene sequence: CDR1 LNHDA, CDR2 SQIVND (reference sequence). Trimming shortened V by 4 bases and J by 7 bases, and 11 bases separated the two germline ends. CDR3 residues: CASSKTAANEQFF. The CDR3, as DNA: TGTGCCAGTAGTAAAACAGCGGCTAATGAGCAGTTCTTC.

This clone was seen once. The CDR3 sequence: CASSERGTYGYTF. As DNA, the CDR3 is TGTGCCAGCAGTGAAAGGGGAACCTATGGCTACACCTTC. The chain links TRBV2 to TRBJ1-2, with D maybe TRBD1 (5 bases). Looked up from germline, CDR1 is SNHLY and CDR2 is FYNNEI. There are 13 residues in the CDR3. V lost 2 bases and J 4 bases, leaving 8 bases between the germline ends.

V and J are TRBV7-2 and TRBJ2-1, with 9 bases identical to TRBD1. CDR3 length: 14 residues. Per the germline V gene, CDR1 is SGHTA and CDR2 is FQGNSA. Losses at the gene ends were 7 bases for V and 6 bases for J; bases not matched to a gene: 7. The chain's CDR3 is CASTPGQGFNEQFF. CDR3 DNA sequence: TGTGCCAGCACTCCGGGACAGGGATTCAATGAGCAGTTCTTC.

V gene TRBV5-1 combines with J gene TRBJ1-2, with D hard to call. The CDR3 runs 14 residues. Trimming shortened V by 0 bases and J by 3 bases, and 9 bases separated the two germline ends. Germline CDR1 reads SGHRS; CDR2 reads YFSETQ. The CDR3 nucleotides read TGCGCCAGCAGCTTGGACGGCGGGGACTATGGCTACACCTTC. Amino acids: CASSLDGGDYGYTF.

This clone was recorded a few times. The rearrangement uses TRBV28 and TRBJ1-6, with a possible D match to TRBD1 (5 bases). Germline V CDR1 and CDR2: MDHEN, SYDVKM. CDR3 length equals 12 residues. Trimming left V 5 bases short and J 12 bases short, with 11 bases between. The CDR3 DNA reads as TGTGCCAGCAGTCGATCGGGGGAACCCCTCCACTTT. Protein sequence: CASSRSGEPLHF.

V gene TRBV12-5 combines with J gene TRBJ1-4, with 8 positions matching TRBD1. J was trimmed by 6 bases and V by 0 bases; bases with no gene match: 6. The CDR3 totals 16 residues. Germline CDR1 LGHNT, CDR2 FRNRAP. CDR3 protein: CASGLVGTGRDEKLFF. The CDR3 DNA follows: TGTGCTAGTGGTTTGGTAGGGACAGGTCGAGATGAAAAACTGTTTTTT. The full variable domain, its missing parts supplied by reference TRBV12-5 and TRBJ1-4, is DARVTQTPRHKVTEMGQEVTMRCQPILGHNTVFWYRQTMMQGLELLAYFRNRAPLDDSGMPKDRFSAEMPDATLATLKIQPSEPRDSAVYFCASGLVGTGRDEKLFFGSGTQLSVL.

The rearrangement uses TRBV7-7 and TRBJ2-3, with unresolved D. Germline values: CDR1 SSHAT, CDR2 FNYEAQ (reference sequence). Trimming took off 2 bases at V and 7 bases at J, with 10 bases between the two ends. This CDR3 contains 13 residues. For the CDR3, the DNA is TGTGCCAGCAGCTTACAGGAAAAACATACGCAGTATTTT. It yields the protein CASSLQEKHTQYF. Full variable domain (remainder filled in from reference TRBV7-7 and TRBJ2-3): GAGVSQSPRYKVTKRGQDVTLRCDPISSHATLYWYQQALGQGPEFLTYFNYEAQPDKSGLPSDRFSAERPEGSISTLTIQRTEQRDSAMYRCASSLQEKHTQYFGPGTRLTVL.

This clone has a handful of counts. The rearrangement links TRBV5-1 to TRBJ2-3; D gene ambiguous. There are 15 residues in the CDR3. Germline values: CDR1 SGHRS, CDR2 YFSETQ. The V and J ends lost 1 base and 0 bases respectively, with 9 bases between them. In DNA form, the CDR3 reads TGCGCCAGCAGCTTGTCTATTCCTAGCACAGATACGCAGTATTTT. Translation gives CASSLSIPSTDTQYF.

The chain is built from TRBV7-8 and TRBJ2-3; tentative D call: TRBD2 (5 bases). Deletions cut 5 bases from V and 0 bases from J, with 15 bases between. The CDR3 is 16 residues long. Germline V gene data show CDR1 as SGHVS and CDR2 as FQNEAQ. In nucleotides, the CDR3 is TGTGCCAGCAGCGGGCGACTACTTGCAAGCACAGATACGCAGTATTTT. This translates into CASSGRLLASTDTQYF.